This entry describes one T cell receptor (beta chain). These data belong to a study of cytomegalovirus exposure and HLA in healthy donors. The overall study: Of 398 genotyped donors, roughly 86% clustered with self-reported Caucasian donors.

PCR primers comprised 60 Vbeta and 13 Jbeta primers. Sequenced by immunoSEQ multiplex PCR; TCRdb stores in-frame clones only, minus some. The ten top clones account for almost 4%, within a sample of 50,000 to 70,000 clones. The CDR3 is 20 residues long. Per germline, CDR1 SGHVS and CDR2 FQNEAQ. Trimming cost V 5 bases and J 6 bases; bases outside gene matches: 20. The TCR originated in a male donor in good health and CMV-seronegative. This chain links TRBV7-8 with TRBJ2-2; the match to TRBD2 covers 11 bases. The sample was PBMCs. The CDR3 region is CASSRPGGSGRAVGAGELFF. As DNA, the CDR3 is TGTGCCAGCAGCCGACCTGGGGGTAGCGGGAGGGCCGTGGGGGCCGGGGAGCTGTTTTTT.